These 12 T cell receptor beta chains were all obtained from the same sample, sequenced in a study of a mutant IDH1 vaccine in newly diagnosed glioma (dated by TCRdb to the early 2020s). The time point label on this specimen signifies: week 23, last vaccination. Every vaccine dose consisted of 300 ug of a 20-mer mutant IDH1 peptide in Montanide, administered subcutaneously together with topical imiquimod. Their antigen targets remain unknown. Libraries were made using the immunoSEQ multiplex PCR assay. Sourced from immuneACCESS, this table was stored by TCRdb with only in-frame sequences that have V and J called. A share of the clones is absent; for the studies checked, an unresolved V gene accounts for under half, and the remainder has no known explanation. The sample records 40,000 to 50,000 clones, about 75% of which are singletons. The leading ten clones occupy about 4.9% of the sample. This specimen consisted of PBMCs, obtained from a glioma patient whose treatment included an IDH1 peptide vaccine. The receptors were sampled from a middle-aged man with glioma.

The gene calls are TRBV4-1 and TRBJ2-3, with D possibly being TRBD1 or TRBD2 (7 bases each). CDR3 size: 14 residues. The V end was cut by 1 base, the J end by 6 bases, with 11 bases between. Germline assignment: CDR1 MGHRA and CDR2 YSYEKL. In DNA, the CDR3 is TGCGCCAGCAGCCAAGTCCAGGGGGGGGATACGCAGTATTTT. Translation: CASSQVQGGDTQYF.

The V call is TRBV4-2, the J call TRBJ1-4; tentative D call: TRBD1 (5 bases). V gave up 5 bases and J gave up 8 bases, with 18 bases separating them. Germline CDR1 and CDR2: LGHNA and YNFKEQ. CDR3 length equals 15 residues. In DNA form, the CDR3 reads TGTGCCAGCAGCGGTCCGGCGGGGGACCGAGAAAAACTGTTTTTT. Translated: CASSGPAGDREKLFF.

In this sample, this clone turned up once. The chain uses TRBV5-1 and TRBJ2-1, with no clear D. The germline V gene has CDR1 SGHRS and CDR2 YFSETQ. The CDR3 totals 13 residues. Trimming took 0 bases from V and 5 from J, leaving 6 bases between them. In DNA, the CDR3 is TGCGCCAGCAGCTTGGCACAGAACAATGAGCAGTTCTTC. This sequence encodes CASSLAQNNEQFF.

This clone turned up a few times. V gene TRBV7-2 combines with J gene TRBJ2-7; weak D call: TRBD2 (6 bases). The V gene's germline CDR1 is SGHTA and CDR2 FQGNSA. The CDR3 is 15 residues long. The V end was cut by 0 bases, the J end by 2 bases, with 11 bases between. The CDR3 DNA sequence: TGTGCCAGCAGCTTAGCGGGGGGATCGGCCTACGAGCAGTACTTC. It specifies CASSLAGGSAYEQYF.

This chain connects TRBV7-2 to TRBJ2-1; 8 bases fit TRBD1. Germline CDR1 and CDR2: SGHTA and FQGNSA. The trim removed 6 bases at V and 7 bases at J, leaving 11 bases unmatched. This CDR3 spans 15 amino acids. CDR3 region: CASRRRQGRGNEQFF. Written as DNA, the CDR3 is TGTGCCAGCAGACGCCGACAGGGGAGAGGAAATGAGCAGTTCTTC.

The chain couples TRBV7-2 to TRBJ2-5, with 11 bases fitting TRBD2. V trimming: 4 bases; J trimming: 2 bases; junction bases outside the gene matches: 3. Germline CDR1 and CDR2: SGHTA and FQGNSA. This CDR3 is built from 15 residues. CDR3 DNA: TGTGCCAGCAGCTCGGGACTAGCGGAACAAGAGACCCAGTACTTC. This gives the protein CASSSGLAEQETQYF. The variable domain in full, completed from reference TRBV7-2 and TRBJ2-5, reads GAGVSQSPSNKVTEKGKDVELRCDPISGHTALYWYRQSLGQGLEFLIYFQGNSAPDKSGLPSDRFSAERTGGSVSTLTIQRTQQEDSAVYLCASSSGLAEQETQYFGPGTRLLVL.

The chain links TRBV19 to TRBJ1-1; D might be TRBD1 (5 bases). The CDR3 is made up of 15 amino acids. Germline V lookup: CDR1 LNHDA, CDR2 SQIVND (reference sequence). With 6 bases removed from V and 1 base from J, the gap between germline ends came to 15 bases. This chain's CDR3 is CASRPQGTGNTEAFF. Here the CDR3 DNA reads TGTGCCAGTAGACCCCAGGGAACGGGGAACACTGAAGCTTTCTTT.

This clone was seen just once. The chain is built from TRBV4-3 and TRBJ1-4; weak D call: TRBD1 (6 bases). V was cut by 3 bases and J by 3 bases, with 11 bases left in between. The CDR3 spans 15 residues. Germline CDR1 LGHNA, CDR2 YSLEER. The CDR3 bases are TGCGCCAGCAGCCAGGGGACATCCGCTAATGAAAAACTGTTTTTT. Its translation is CASSQGTSANEKLFF.

The table lists this clone with a count of one. The chain is built from TRBV2 and TRBJ2-3; 10 bases are shared with TRBD1. The CDR3 totals 15 residues. The V gene's germline CDR1 is SNHLY and CDR2 FYNNEI. Losses at the gene ends were 3 bases for V and 3 bases for J; bases not matched to a gene: 3. The CDR3 here is CASSEGQGRTDTQYF. Written as DNA, the CDR3 is TGTGCCAGCAGTGAGGGACAGGGGCGGACAGATACGCAGTATTTT.

This chain uses TRBV6-5 with TRBJ2-1, with D perhaps matching TRBD2 (6 bases). The V end lost 6 bases, the J end lost 8 bases, and 14 bases lay between the germline ends. Germline assignment: CDR1 MNHEY and CDR2 SVGAGI. This CDR3 spans 13 amino acids. The CDR3 loop reads CASSLAHGDEQFF. CDR3 nucleotides: TGTGCCAGCAGCCTAGCGCATGGGGATGAGCAGTTCTTC.

This clone was seen a single time. V usage is TRBV7-9 and J usage is TRBJ1-2, with 9 bases that match TRBD1. The junction had 0 bases not matched to a gene; V was cut back by 1 base and J by 6 bases. The length of the CDR3 is 13 residues. The germline V gene encodes CDR1 SEHNR and CDR2 FQNEAQ (reference sequence). The CDR3 region has the DNA TGTGCCAGCAGCTTAGGGACAGGGGATGGCTACACCTTC. Translated, it gives CASSLGTGDGYTF.

Judged by abundance, this clone is medium-sized. This chain joins TRBV9 and TRBJ1-1; D is uncertain. The germline V and J ends were trimmed by 0 bases and 3 bases, with 12 bases remaining between them. CDR3 size: 15 residues. The germline gives CDR1 SGDLS, CDR2 YYNGEE. For the CDR3, the DNA is TGTGCCAGCAGCGTAGCCCCCGGGTCTGACACTGAAGCTTTCTTT. Translation: CASSVAPGSDTEAFF.